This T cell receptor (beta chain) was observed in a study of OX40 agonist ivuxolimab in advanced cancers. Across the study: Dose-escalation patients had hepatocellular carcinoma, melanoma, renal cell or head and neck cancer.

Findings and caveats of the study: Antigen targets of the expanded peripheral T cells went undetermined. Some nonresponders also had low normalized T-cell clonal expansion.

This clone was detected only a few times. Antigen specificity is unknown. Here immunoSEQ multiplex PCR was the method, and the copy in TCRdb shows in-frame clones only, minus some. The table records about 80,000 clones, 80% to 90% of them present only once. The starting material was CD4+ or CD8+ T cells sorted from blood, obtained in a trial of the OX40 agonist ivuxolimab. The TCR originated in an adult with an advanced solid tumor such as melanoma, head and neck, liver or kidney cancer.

CDR3 loop: CAARTGPEEPQHF. The CDR3 bases are TGTGCCGCCAGGACAGGACCCGAGGAGCCCCAGCATTTT. The rearrangement uses TRBV10-3 and TRBJ1-5, with TRBD1 identical over 7 bases. Unmatched junction bases numbered 12, after V lost 11 bases and J lost 8 bases. Germline CDR1 is ENHRY and CDR2 is SYGVKD. The CDR3 length is 13 residues.